The next 24 T cell receptor beta chains were all read from a single sample in a study of blood T cell repertoires in COVID-19. This table comes from immunoSEQ multiplex PCR, and its TCRdb copy is limited to in-frame clones, with some not included. The table includes 95,000 to 110,000 clones, about four fifths detected once. The sequenced material came from peripheral blood. The origin of the receptors is a man aged 55 to 70 with acute or convalescent COVID-19.

This clone has only a few counts. The chain is built from TRBV5-1 and TRBJ2-7; 11 positions agree with TRBD2. The CDR3 spans 16 residues. Unmatched junction bases numbered 4, after V lost 0 bases and J lost 2 bases. Germline values: CDR1 SGHRS, CDR2 YFSETQ. CDR3 DNA: TGCGCCAGCAGCTTGGCGACTAGCGGGAACCCCTACGAGCAGTACTTC. Its translation: CASSLATSGNPYEQYF.

This rearrangement joins TRBV24-1 to TRBJ2-7; D is possibly TRBD1 (5 bases). V shed 4 bases and J shed 2 bases, with 8 bases lying between them. Germline assignment: CDR1 KGHDR and CDR2 SFDVKD. The CDR3 is 13 amino acids. The CDR3 coding sequence is TGTGCCACCAGTGACTCGACAGCCTACGAGCAGTACTTC. It translates to CATSDSTAYEQYF.

A remark on this clone: Germline and junction disagree at one end, which may indicate a read error. The V and J genes are TRBV19 and TRBJ2-7; TRBD2 agrees at 7 bases. The CDR3 consists of 15 residues. CDR1 and CDR2 from the germline V gene are LNHDA and SQIVND (reference sequence). The CDR3: CASSAGPGLSFEQYF. In DNA form, the CDR3 reads TGTGCCAGTAGTGCAGGACCGGGACTATCCTTCGAGCAGTACTTC.

This clone was picked up one time. J is TRBJ1-2 and V is TRBV7-2; TRBD1 might be the D (5 bases). V shed 3 bases and J shed 6 bases, with 11 bases lying between them. This CDR3 spans 13 amino acids. Germline CDR1 and CDR2: SGHTA and FQGNSA. The CDR3, as DNA: TGTGCCAGCAGCTTGGTACAGGTGAATGGCTACACCTTC. It specifies CASSLVQVNGYTF.

The chain is built from TRBV4-2 and TRBJ2-1, with no clear D. The CDR3 sequence is 14 residues long. Germline CDR1 LGHNA, CDR2 YNFKEQ. The ends were cut back, 4 bases at V and 0 bases at J, with 7 bases in the middle. As DNA, the CDR3 is TGTGCCAGCAGCCCAGGAAGCTCCTACAATGAGCAGTTCTTC. Residues: CASSPGSSYNEQFF.

The chain recombines TRBV27 with TRBJ2-1, with D tentatively TRBD2 (6 bases). This CDR3 is 14 amino acids long. The V gene lost 2 bases and the J gene lost 8 bases, with 13 bases spanning the gap. From germline, CDR1 is MNHEY and CDR2 SMNVEV (reference sequence). CDR3 bases: TGTGCCAGCAGTTTACAGACTAGTTACGATGAGCAGTTCTTC. It is translated as CASSLQTSYDEQFF.

The rearrangement links TRBV11-3 to TRBJ2-3; 8 bases agree with TRBD2. J lost 4 bases, V lost 8 bases, and 8 bases had no gene match. Germline V gives CDR1 SGHNT, CDR2 YENEEA. The CDR3 extends over 14 amino acids. DNA for the CDR3: TGTGCCAGCGGCGCGGGAGGATACGCAGATACGCAGTATTTT. Translating gives CASGAGGYADTQYF. Supplemented by reference TRBV11-3 and TRBJ2-3, the full variable domain reads EAGVVQSPRYKIIEKKQPVAFWCNPISGHNTLYWYLQNLGQGPELLIRYENEEAVDDSQLPKDRFSAERLKGVDSTLKIQPAELGDSAVYLCASGAGGYADTQYFGPGTRLTVL.

The rearrangement joins TRBV5-1 to TRBJ2-7; 10 positions agree with TRBD2. Losses at the gene ends were 0 bases for V and 3 bases for J; bases not matched to a gene: 3. Germline V CDR1 and CDR2: SGHRS, YFSETQ. The CDR3 is 15 residues long. The CDR3 is CASSLAGTSVYEQYF. DNA for the CDR3: TGCGCCAGCAGCTTGGCAGGGACTAGCGTCTACGAGCAGTACTTC.

The rearrangement links TRBV5-5 to TRBJ1-6, with 7 bases matching TRBD1. The CDR3 is made up of 15 amino acids. Germline CDR1 reads SGHKS; CDR2 reads YYEKEE (reference sequence). V lost 3 bases to trimming and J lost 7 bases; unmatched junction nucleotides: 7. Here the CDR3 reads CASSSRDRNNSPLHF. CDR3 nucleotide sequence: TGTGCCAGCAGCTCGCGGGACAGAAACAATTCACCCCTCCACTTT.

This clone has only one observation. The V and J genes are TRBV18 and TRBJ2-5; the match to TRBD2 covers 9 bases. CDR1 is KGHSH and CDR2 is LQKENI in the germline V gene. With 3 bases clipped from V and 5 bases from J, the junction kept 10 bases outside the gene matches. The CDR3 loop spans 16 amino acids. The CDR3 region is CASSPGSGRSGETQYF. CDR3 bases: TGTGCCAGCTCACCGGGAAGCGGGAGGTCCGGGGAGACCCAGTACTTC.

This clone was counted between two and nine times. The V call is TRBV19, the J call TRBJ1-2, with TRBD1 as a possible D gene (5 bases). The CDR3 has 14 amino acids. The V gene's germline CDR1 is LNHDA and CDR2 SQIVND (reference sequence). Trimming left V 4 bases short and J 3 bases short, with 12 bases between. This CDR3 is CASSTAGFDYGYTF. CDR3 coding DNA: TGTGCCAGTAGTACAGCAGGGTTTGACTATGGCTACACCTTC.

Note on this clone: The junction and the germline gene differ at one end; a read error may be behind it. Other DNA sequences in this specimen translate into the identical CDR3. V usage is TRBV18 and J usage is TRBJ1-5; 9 bases line up with TRBD1. The length of the CDR3 is 17 residues. Germline loops: CDR1 KGHSH, CDR2 LQKENI. The CDR3 DNA is TGCGCCAGCTCACCTATTGACAGGGGGAATAGCAATCAGCCCCAGCATTTT. It specifies CASSPIDRGNSNQPQHF. The complete variable domain, with remaining parts taken from reference TRBV18 and TRBJ1-5, reads NAGVMQNPRHLVRRRGQEARLRCSPMKGHSHVYWYRQLPEEGLKFMVYLQKENIIDESGMPKERFSAEFPKEGPSILRIQQVVRGDSAAYFCASSPIDRGNSNQPQHFGDGTRLSIL.

The rearrangement joins TRBV10-1 to TRBJ2-1, with TRBD1 matching over 8 bases. V lost 5 bases to trimming and J lost 3 bases; unmatched junction nucleotides: 6. The CDR3 is 15 residues long. Germline V lookup: CDR1 WNHNN, CDR2 SYGVQD (reference sequence). The CDR3 is CASSPTGVFYNEQFF. CDR3 nucleotide sequence: TGCGCCAGCAGTCCGACAGGGGTCTTCTACAATGAGCAGTTCTTC.

J is TRBJ1-2 and V is TRBV28; D is perhaps TRBD1 (5 bases). V lost 3 bases to trimming and J lost 13 bases, with 15 bases between them. This CDR3 contains 12 residues. Germline loops: CDR1 MDHEN, CDR2 SYDVKM. CDR3 amino acids: CASSFRRKGFTF. The CDR3 region has the DNA TGTGCCAGCAGTTTTAGACGGAAGGGGTTCACCTTC.

This clone has only a few counts. The chain joins TRBV7-9 to TRBJ1-4; unclear D gene. The V and J ends lost 4 bases and 8 bases respectively, with 17 bases between them. In germline, CDR1 is SEHNR, CDR2 FQNEAQ (reference sequence). The CDR3 extends over 15 amino acids. CDR3 amino acids: CASSSTGSEGEKLFF. As DNA, the CDR3 is TGTGCCAGCAGCTCGACCGGGAGCGAAGGGGAAAAACTGTTTTTT.

V is TRBV5-1 and J is TRBJ2-5; the D gene is possibly TRBD1 (6 bases). Per the germline V gene, CDR1 is SGHRS and CDR2 is YFSETQ. This CDR3 has 14 amino acids. V was trimmed by 3 bases and J by 2 bases, leaving 11 bases between them. In DNA, the CDR3 is TGCGCCAGCAGCTGGCCGGGACATCAAGAGACCCAGTACTTC. Encoded protein: CASSWPGHQETQYF.

This clone has just one count. V is TRBV7-3 and J is TRBJ2-1; 8 bases align to TRBD1. The CDR3 has 15 residues. V lost 5 bases to trimming and J lost 0 bases; unmatched junction nucleotides: 3. Germline V gives CDR1 SGHTA, CDR2 FQGTGA. CDR3 residues: CASSHGQGSYNEQFF. Written as DNA, the CDR3 is TGTGCCAGCAGCCACGGACAGGGCTCCTACAATGAGCAGTTCTTC. Full variable domain (rest looked up from reference TRBV7-3 and TRBJ2-1): GAGVSQTPSNKVTEKGKYVELRCDPISGHTALYWYRQSLGQGPEFLIYFQGTGAADDSGLPNDRFFAVRPEGSVSTLKIQRTERGDSAVYLCASSHGQGSYNEQFFGPGTRLTVL.

The chain links TRBV7-6 to TRBJ2-5; 14 nucleotides agree with TRBD2. Germline CDR1 is SGHVS and CDR2 is FNYEAQ. V shed 3 bases, J shed 1 base, and the junction held 10 bases outside the gene matches. The CDR3 length is 19 residues. In DNA, the CDR3 is TGTGCCAGCAGCTTTAACATTGTGGGGACTAGCGGGGGCCAAGAGACCCAGTACTTC. This encodes CASSFNIVGTSGGQETQYF.

This chain uses TRBV28 with TRBJ2-1; D unclear. Germline lookup yields CDR1 MDHEN and CDR2 SYDVKM. This CDR3 comprises 13 residues. Trimming removed 3 bases from V and 9 bases from J, with 12 bases in between. The CDR3, as DNA: TGTGCCAGCAGTTTTTCTAACCCCGGTGAGCAGTTCTTC. Residues: CASSFSNPGEQFF.

The rearrangement links TRBV21-1 to TRBJ2-1; TRBD1, the table's D call, was not compared with the DNA. TRBV21-1 is flagged as a pseudogene. The length of the CDR3 is 14 residues. The CDR3 spells CASSPVYRGNEQFF. The CDR3 DNA reads as TGTGCCAGCAGCCCTGTTTACAGGGGCAATGAGCAGTTCTTC.

The V and J genes are TRBV7-9 and TRBJ1-2; D may be TRBD1 (6 bases). The CDR3 is 15 amino acids. V lost 7 bases and J 2 bases, leaving 17 bases between the germline ends. Germline CDR1 and CDR2: SEHNR and FQNEAQ (reference sequence). CDR3 bases: TGTGCCAGCATCACCTATGACAGGCCGAACTATGGCTACACCTTC. It is translated as CASITYDRPNYGYTF. Full variable domain (remainder filled in from reference TRBV7-9 and TRBJ1-2): DTGVSQNPRHKITKRGQNVTFRCDPISEHNRLYWYRQTLGQGPEFLTYFQNEAQLEKSRLLSDRFSAERPKGSFSTLEIQRTEQGDSAMYLCASITYDRPNYGYTFGSGTRLTVV.

The chain is built from TRBV3-1 (or the pseudogene TRBV3-2) and TRBJ2-3, with a weak D call TRBD1 (5 bases). The CDR3 sequence is 15 residues long. The V gene's germline CDR1 is LGHDT and CDR2 YNNKEL (reference sequence). V gave up 0 bases and J gave up 6 bases, with 13 bases separating them. The CDR3 DNA reads as TGTGCCAGCAGCCAAGATGGGGCAGGTGGGGATACGCAGTATTTT. The encoded protein is CASSQDGAGGDTQYF.

This chain joins TRBV5-1 and TRBJ2-1, with D perhaps TRBD2 (7 bases). The V and J ends lost 0 bases and 3 bases respectively, with 16 bases between them. Looked up from germline, CDR1 is SGHRS and CDR2 is YFSETQ. The CDR3 spans 17 residues. As DNA, the CDR3 is TGCGCCAGCAGCTTGGTGGGGAGGGGGAGCAACTACAATGAGCAGTTCTTC. Amino acid sequence: CASSLVGRGSNYNEQFF. The full variable domain, in which reference TRBV5-1 and TRBJ2-1 provide the parts outside the CDR3, is KAGVTQTPRYLIKTRGQQVTLSCSPISGHRSVSWYQQTPGQGLQFLFEYFSETQRNKGNFPGRFSGRQFSNSRSEMNVSTLELGDSALYLCASSLVGRGSNYNEQFFGPGTRLTVL.

V gene TRBV6-1 combines with J gene TRBJ1-5; the D gene is possibly TRBD1 (5 bases). Trimming took off 2 bases at V and 6 bases at J, with 11 bases between the two ends. Germline lookup yields CDR1 MNHNS and CDR2 SASEGT. The CDR3 sequence is 14 residues long. The CDR3 here is CASSERGVGQPQHF. Written as DNA, the CDR3 is TGTGCCAGCAGTGAACGGGGGGTCGGTCAGCCCCAGCATTTT.